In its sample, the clone carrying this T cell receptor beta chain was seen a few times. This specimen comes from a study of blood T cell repertoires in COVID-19. About the research overall: Both acute and convalescent COVID-19 samples were obtained from the United States, Italy and Spain. PBMCs, B-cell-depleted T cells, or T cells provided the cDNA or gDNA that made up the material.

Original methodology: Amplified reference gene primers provided the basis for estimating nucleated cell counts. Assay used: immunoSEQ multiplex PCR; TCRdb lists only in-frame clones, some missing. V and J calls and clone size follow that table, whereas D and trimming were derived from the DNA. Among 130,000 or so clones listed, roughly 79% were seen once. The ends lost 10 bases at V and 0 bases at J; junction bases unmatched: 11. Looked up from germline, CDR1 is LNHDA and CDR2 is SQIVND (reference sequence). The CDR3 covers 16 residues. J is TRBJ2-1 and V is TRBV19; 8 positions agree with TRBD1. The sequencing sample was made of peripheral blood. This receptor was obtained from a human donor in a cohort sampled during active COVID-19. The CDR3 here is CATSDRVPTSYNEQFF. DNA of the CDR3: TGTGCCACTTCGGACAGGGTCCCTACCTCCTACAATGAGCAGTTCTTC.